This T cell receptor (beta chain) was profiled in a study of early T cells in non-severe SARS-CoV-2 infection. Study-wide points: VDJdb-based annotation leaned toward anti-spike CD8 responses and missed private and CD4 specificities.

The TCR library protocol attached unique molecular identifiers to the individual cDNA molecules. TCRdb analysed the 5' RACE reads with MiXCR anew, one entry per CDR3 protein. The table has 100,000 or so distinct CDR3 sequences, around 14% seen once; the top ten hold about 6.2%. V shed 3 bases and J 2 bases; nucleotides not matched to a gene: 10. Germline V gene lookup returns CDR1 GTSNPN and CDR2 SVGIG (reference sequence). This CDR3 spans 15 amino acids. As regards this clonotype: What it recognizes is unknown.

The chain has TRBV30 and TRBJ2-7; TRBD2 aligns across 7 bases. The source material was whole blood. The clonotype originates from an adult who was a healthcare worker with PCR-confirmed SARS-CoV-2 infection or an uninfected control (not recorded which). The CDR3 DNA reads TGTGCCTGGAGCTTGACTAGCAGGAGGCCCTACGAGCAGTACTTC. Protein: CAWSLTSRRPYEQYF.